This T cell receptor (beta chain) was found in a study of cytomegalovirus exposure and HLA in healthy donors. PCR amplification relied on 60 Vbeta primers (plus 13 Jbeta primers). Original data processing: Tens of millions of unique TCR beta chains, some 10 million of them shared, were counted by a later analysis. Profiling relied on immunoSEQ multiplex PCR, and the TCRdb table lists in-frame clones only, not all of them. The V and J calls and clone size were taken over from that table, and D and trimming were inferred from the DNA. This table has about 120,000 clones, about four fifths appearing once. V lost 5 bases to trimming and J lost 5 bases, with 12 bases between them. This CDR3 comprises 13 residues. The germline V gene encodes CDR1 LNHDA and CDR2 SQIVND (reference sequence).

The chain carries TRBV19 and TRBJ1-1; D perhaps matches TRBD1 (6 bases). Sequencing was done on a sample of PBMCs. This sequence was found in a woman aged 35 to 49 in good health and CMV-seropositive. The CDR3 nucleotides read TGTGCCAGTAGTCGTCAGGGGAGAACTGAAGCTTTCTTT. Encoded protein: CASSRQGRTEAFF.